This T cell receptor beta chain was recorded in a study of vaccination and CD4 T cells after COVID-19. With the Oncomine TCR Beta short-read assay, DNA from cultured CD4+ T cells was sequenced. TCRdb reprocessed the PCR reads with MiXCR, giving one entry per CDR3 protein. The repertoire holds 9,500 to 14,000 distinct CDR3 sequences, about 40% seen once, with about 35% in the top ten. A remark on this clonotype: Its matching antigen is unknown.

The germline gives CDR1 LGHNA, CDR2 YNFKEQ. CDR3 size: 15 residues. V was pared by 4 bases and J by 0 bases, with 10 bases between. The treatment denotes: approximately 10-day PBMC culture with coronavirus spike peptide pools or control peptides (ViraFEST assay). ViraFEST enlarged antigen-specific T cell populations with peptide pools and afterwards sequenced TCRs. The V call is TRBV4-2, the J call TRBJ1-5; D uncertain. Source material: CD4+ T cells from blood, cultured in vitro. This TCR was recovered from a human donor who had recovered from COVID-19. CDR3 sequence reads: CASSLEGSSNQPQHF. CDR3 nucleotide sequence: TGTGCCAGCAGCCTGGAAGGGTCTAGCAATCAGCCCCAGCATTTT.